This T cell receptor beta chain originates from a study of type 1 and type 2 diabetes patients. General study points: In CD4+ and CD8+ T cells, type 2 diabetes diversity exceeded type 1.

This clonotype appeared a few times. What it recognizes is unknown. The CDR3 is 14 residues long. From germline, CDR1 is GTSNPN and CDR2 SVGIG (reference sequence). V was cut by 0 bases and J by 5 bases, with 13 bases left in between. PCR was run on genomic DNA. The TCR beta CDR3 region was amplified using 30 forward and 13 reverse primers. MiXCR, run by TCRdb on the multiplex PCR reads, gives a single entry per CDR3 protein. The sample carries some 250,000 distinct CDR3 sequences, more than 45% recorded once. The J gene is TRBJ1-2, the V gene TRBV30; D not resolved. Sequences were obtained from peripheral blood mononuclear cells (PBMCs). This clonotype was sampled from a man between 18 and 29 years old with type 2 diabetes. CDR3 DNA sequence: TGTGCCTGGAGTGTTTCCGGAGACATTTATGGCTACACCTTC. This sequence encodes CAWSVSGDIYGYTF.